This TCR beta chain is drawn from a study of blood T cells in healthy people across ages. Regarding the study as a whole: Changes seen in expanded clonotypes were possibly confounded by donor CMV status left unknown.

Primed by a sample-barcoded 5' primer and a J-beta primer mix, a second PCR proceeded for about 6 to 11 cycles. Samples each returned at least 2.5 million CDR3-containing paired-end reads. MiXCR, run by TCRdb on the 5' RACE reads, gives a single entry per CDR3 protein. The repertoire consists of approximately 600,000 distinct CDR3 sequences, with around 54% occurring once and the leading ten covering 35% to 40%. A remark on this clonotype: Its antigen is as yet unknown.

What was sequenced was blood. This clonotype was obtained from a man aged 55 to 69 in good health.

Here the CDR3 reads CASSPPDWAAETQYF. As DNA, the CDR3 is TGTGCCAGCTCACCACCGGATTGGGCCGCAGAGACCCAGTACTTC. The chain recombines TRBV18 with TRBJ2-5; D unclear. Germline CDR1 and CDR2: KGHSH and LQKENI. This CDR3 contains 15 residues. The V end was cut by 0 bases, the J end by 4 bases, with 12 bases between.